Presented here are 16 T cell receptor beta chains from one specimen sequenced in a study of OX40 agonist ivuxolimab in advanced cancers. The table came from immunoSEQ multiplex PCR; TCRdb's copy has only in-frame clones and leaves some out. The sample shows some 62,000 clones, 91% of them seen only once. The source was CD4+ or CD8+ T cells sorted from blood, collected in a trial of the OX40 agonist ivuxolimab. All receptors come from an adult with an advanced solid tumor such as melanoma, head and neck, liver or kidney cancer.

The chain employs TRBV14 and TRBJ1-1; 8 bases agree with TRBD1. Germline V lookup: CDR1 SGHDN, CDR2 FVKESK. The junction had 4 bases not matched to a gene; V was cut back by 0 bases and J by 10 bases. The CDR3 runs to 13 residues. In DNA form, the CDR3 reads TGTGCCAGCAGCCAAGACCTGCAGGGGGCAGCTTTCTTT. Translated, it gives CASSQDLQGAAFF.

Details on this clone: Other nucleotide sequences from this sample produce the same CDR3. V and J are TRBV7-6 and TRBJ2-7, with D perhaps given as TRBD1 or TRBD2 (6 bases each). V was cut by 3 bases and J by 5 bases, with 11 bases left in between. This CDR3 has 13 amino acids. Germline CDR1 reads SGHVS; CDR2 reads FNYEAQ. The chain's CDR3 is CASSFSGAHEQYF. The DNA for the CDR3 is TGTGCCAGCAGCTTCTCGGGGGCTCACGAGCAGTACTTC.

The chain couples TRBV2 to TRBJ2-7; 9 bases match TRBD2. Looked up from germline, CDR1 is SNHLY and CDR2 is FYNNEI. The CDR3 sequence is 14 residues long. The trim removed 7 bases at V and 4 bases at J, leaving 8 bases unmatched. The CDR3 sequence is CASISSGTVYEQYF. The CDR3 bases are TGTGCCAGCATCTCTAGCGGGACCGTATACGAGCAGTACTTC.

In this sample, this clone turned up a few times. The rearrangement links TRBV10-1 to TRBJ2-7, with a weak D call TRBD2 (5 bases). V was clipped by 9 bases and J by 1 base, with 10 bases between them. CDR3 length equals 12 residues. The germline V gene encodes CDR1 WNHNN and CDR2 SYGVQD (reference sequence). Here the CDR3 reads CARDSASYEQYF. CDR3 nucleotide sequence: TGCGCCAGGGACTCGGCGTCCTACGAGCAGTACTTC.

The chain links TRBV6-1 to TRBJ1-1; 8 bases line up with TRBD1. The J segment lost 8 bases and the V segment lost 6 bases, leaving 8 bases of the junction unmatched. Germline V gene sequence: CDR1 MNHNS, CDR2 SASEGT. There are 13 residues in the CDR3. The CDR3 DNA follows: TGTGCCAGCAGGGACAGGGCGGTTGTCGAAGCTTTCTTT. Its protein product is CASRDRAVVEAFF.

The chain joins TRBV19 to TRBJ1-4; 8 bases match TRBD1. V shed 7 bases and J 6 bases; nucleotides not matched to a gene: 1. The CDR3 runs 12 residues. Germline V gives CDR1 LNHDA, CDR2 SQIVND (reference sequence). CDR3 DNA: TGTGCCAGTACGGACAGGGATGAAAAACTGTTTTTT. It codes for CASTDRDEKLFF.

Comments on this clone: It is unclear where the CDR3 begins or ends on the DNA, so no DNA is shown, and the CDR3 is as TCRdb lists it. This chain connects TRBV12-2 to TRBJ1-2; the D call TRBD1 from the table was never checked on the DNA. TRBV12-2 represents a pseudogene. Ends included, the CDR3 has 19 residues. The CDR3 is CASRLEFGQGILTNYGYTF.

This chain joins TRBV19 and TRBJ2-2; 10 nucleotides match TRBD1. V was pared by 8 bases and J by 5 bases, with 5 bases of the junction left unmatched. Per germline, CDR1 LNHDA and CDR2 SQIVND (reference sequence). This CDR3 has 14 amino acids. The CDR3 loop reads CASATGGRTGELFF. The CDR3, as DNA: TGTGCCAGTGCGACAGGGGGCCGGACCGGGGAGCTGTTTTTT.

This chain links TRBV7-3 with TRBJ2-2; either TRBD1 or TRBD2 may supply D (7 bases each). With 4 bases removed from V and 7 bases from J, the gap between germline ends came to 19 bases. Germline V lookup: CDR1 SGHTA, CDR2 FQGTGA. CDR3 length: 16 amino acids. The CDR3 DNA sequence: TGTGCCAGCAGCTCCCAGGGAGGGGGCAGAAGCGGGGAGCTGTTTTTT. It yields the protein CASSSQGGGRSGELFF.

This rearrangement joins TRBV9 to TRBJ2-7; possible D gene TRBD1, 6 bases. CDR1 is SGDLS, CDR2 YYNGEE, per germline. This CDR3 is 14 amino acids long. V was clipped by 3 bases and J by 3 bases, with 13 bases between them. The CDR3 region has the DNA TGTGCCAGCAGCGCGTCCGGGACATACTACGAGCAGTACTTC. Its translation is CASSASGTYYEQYF. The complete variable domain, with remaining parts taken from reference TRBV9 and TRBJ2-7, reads DSGVTQTPKHLITATGQRVTLRCSPRSGDLSVYWYQQSLDQGLQFLIQYYNGEERAKGNILERFSAQQFPDLHSELNLSSLELGDSALYFCASSASGTYYEQYFGPGTRLTVT.

The CDR3 here is CASRSGGPGANVLTF. The CDR3 DNA follows: TGTGCCAGCAGATCAGGGGGCCCTGGGGCCAACGTCCTGACTTTC. The V and J genes are TRBV11-2 and TRBJ2-6, with 8 bases identical to TRBD1. The CDR3 is made up of 15 amino acids. In germline, CDR1 is SGHAT, CDR2 FQNNGV. V trimming: 6 bases; J trimming: 2 bases; junction bases outside the gene matches: 3.

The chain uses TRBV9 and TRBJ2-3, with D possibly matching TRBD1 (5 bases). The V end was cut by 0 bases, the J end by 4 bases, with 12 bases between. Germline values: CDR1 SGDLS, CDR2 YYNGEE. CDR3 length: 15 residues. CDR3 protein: CASSVGQRWADTQYF. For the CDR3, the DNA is TGTGCCAGCAGCGTAGGACAGAGGTGGGCAGATACGCAGTATTTT.

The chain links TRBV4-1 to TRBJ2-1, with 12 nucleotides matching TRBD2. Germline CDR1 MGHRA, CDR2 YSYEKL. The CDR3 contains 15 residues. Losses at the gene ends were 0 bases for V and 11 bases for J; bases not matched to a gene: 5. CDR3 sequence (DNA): TGCGCCAGCAGCCAAGATCTAGCGGGAGGGGTCCAGCAGTTCTTC. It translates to CASSQDLAGGVQQFF.

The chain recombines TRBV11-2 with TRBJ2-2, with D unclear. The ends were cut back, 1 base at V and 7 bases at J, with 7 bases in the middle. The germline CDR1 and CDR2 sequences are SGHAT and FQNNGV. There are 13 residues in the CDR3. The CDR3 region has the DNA TGTGCCAGCAGCTTAGGGGAAATCGGGGAGCTGTTTTTT. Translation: CASSLGEIGELFF.

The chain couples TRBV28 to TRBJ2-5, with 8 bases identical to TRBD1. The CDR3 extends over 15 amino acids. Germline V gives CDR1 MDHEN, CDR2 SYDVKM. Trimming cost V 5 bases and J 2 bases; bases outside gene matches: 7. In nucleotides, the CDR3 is TGTGCCAGCAGTGAAACAGGGGGGAGGCAAGAGACCCAGTACTTC. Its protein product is CASSETGGRQETQYF.

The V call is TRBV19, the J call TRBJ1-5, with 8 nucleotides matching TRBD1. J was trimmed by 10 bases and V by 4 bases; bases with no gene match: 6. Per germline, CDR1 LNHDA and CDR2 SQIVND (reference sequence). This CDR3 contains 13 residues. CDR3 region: CASSTDRGNPQHF. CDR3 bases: TGTGCCAGTAGTACCGACAGGGGAAATCCCCAGCATTTT.